This T cell receptor beta chain was found in a study of blood T cell repertoires in COVID-19. Overall study: The United States, Italy and Spain provided the acute and convalescent COVID-19 samples.

TCRdb keeps only in-frame clones here, not all; method: immunoSEQ multiplex PCR. The data contain 250,000 to 300,000 clones, approximately 90% of them seen just once; the ten biggest clones take up 3.5% to 4%. The germline V gene encodes CDR1 LNHDA and CDR2 SQIVND (reference sequence). The CDR3 contains 17 residues. After removal of 3 bases from V and 7 bases from J, the junction contained 8 bases not matched to a gene. The chain joins TRBV19 to TRBJ2-2; 13 nucleotides match TRBD2. The sample comprised peripheral blood. This clonotype originated in a man aged 18 to 29 with active or convalescent COVID-19. This CDR3 is CASSMGLAGSLGGELFF. CDR3 DNA sequence: TGTGCCAGTAGTATGGGACTAGCGGGGTCGTTGGGCGGGGAGCTGTTTTTT.